The 6 T cell receptor beta chains listed next were all sequenced from one sample in a study of read filtering for tumor transcriptome and immune sequencing. Molecular barcoded adaptors covering alpha/delta and beta/gamma chains were used on 400 to 450 ng RNA. TCRdb independently ran MiXCR on the reads; one entry per CDR3 protein. Of more than 100,000 distinct CDR3 sequences in the sample, 10% to 15% were seen once. Sequenced: a population of CD138-negative cells sorted from bone marrow. Receptors originate from a donor at least 40 years old with multiple myeloma.

This clonotype has at least ten counts. This rearrangement joins TRBV9 to TRBJ2-1; 11 nucleotides match TRBD2. Germline V gene sequence: CDR1 SGDLS, CDR2 YYNGEE. The CDR3 has 16 amino acids. V lost 2 bases to trimming and J lost 5 bases; unmatched junction nucleotides: 6. The CDR3 sequence: CASSVKLAGENNEQFF. DNA of the CDR3: TGTGCCAGCAGCGTGAAACTAGCGGGAGAGAACAATGAGCAGTTCTTC.

The rearrangement joins TRBV4-2 to TRBJ1-2, with TRBD1 matching over 7 bases. This CDR3 has 16 amino acids. J lost 8 bases, V lost 6 bases, and 18 bases had no gene match. Per the germline V gene, CDR1 is LGHNA and CDR2 is YNFKEQ. This chain's CDR3 is CASSRDRRGTTIGYTF. As DNA, the CDR3 is TGTGCCAGCAGTCGGGACAGACGCGGGACTACTATAGGCTACACCTTC.

This clonotype has just one count. At one end the junction does not follow the germline gene, possibly because of a read error. V gene TRBV7-9 combines with J gene TRBJ2-7; 9 bases match TRBD2. This CDR3 has 15 residues. CDR1 and CDR2 from the germline V gene are SEHNR and FQNEAQ (reference sequence). The chain's CDR3 is CAGSLAGDSTYEQYF. In DNA form, the CDR3 reads TGTGCCGGCAGCTTAGCGGGGGACTCGACCTACGAGCAGTACTTC.

This clonotype was recorded many times. The rearrangement links TRBV5-1 to TRBJ1-1; D uncertain. The ends were cut back, 3 bases at V and 1 base at J, with 22 bases in the middle. The CDR3 has 18 amino acids. Per germline, CDR1 SGHRS and CDR2 YFSETQ. Written as DNA, the CDR3 is TGCGCCAGCAGCTGGTCCCCTCGTGGCTCCCGAGGGAACACTGAAGCTTTCTTT. Amino acid sequence: CASSWSPRGSRGNTEAFF.

In its sample, this clonotype was seen a few times. A much larger clonotype is one base distant, so this may be a read error. The chain carries TRBV27 and TRBJ1-6, with a possible D match to TRBD1 (6 bases). Germline CDR1 is MNHEY and CDR2 is SMNVEV (reference sequence). The CDR3 loop spans 14 amino acids. Trimming shortened V by 11 bases and J by 9 bases, and 20 bases separated the two germline ends. CDR3 nucleotides: TGTGCCGGTCTAGCACAGGGCCGGGGTTCACCCCTCCACTTT. Translation gives CAGLAQGRGSPLHF.

This rearrangement joins TRBV5-1 to TRBJ2-5, with TRBD2 as a possible D gene (5 bases). The V gene lost 1 base and the J gene lost 1 base, with 8 bases spanning the gap. Germline CDR1 and CDR2: SGHRS and YFSETQ. This CDR3 contains 14 residues. DNA of the CDR3: TGCGCCAGCAGCTTGTCGGGGATCCAAGAGACCCAGTACTTC. It translates to CASSLSGIQETQYF.